These 28 T cell receptor beta chains were sequenced from one sample in a study of shared clonotypes between healthy human individuals. This table comes from immunoSEQ multiplex PCR, and its TCRdb copy is limited to in-frame clones, with some not included. The sample contains millions of clones, more than 80% of which appear only once. Sequencing was done on a sample of naive CD4+ T cells sorted from blood. Subset of the sample: CD45RA+ positively selected. Receptors were obtained from a man aged 18 to 29 in good health.

V is TRBV7-2 and J is TRBJ2-1, with 8 bases lining up with TRBD2. CDR3 length: 16 amino acids. With V trimmed by 4 bases and J by 8 bases, 13 bases remained unmatched. Germline-derived CDR1 and CDR2 are SGHTA and FQGNSA. This CDR3 is CASSSDSGTRSYEQFF. Written as DNA, the CDR3 is TGTGCCAGCAGCTCAGATAGCGGGACTAGGTCCTATGAGCAGTTCTTC. Using reference TRBV7-2 and TRBJ2-1 for the parts outside the CDR3, the full variable domain is GAGVSQSPSNKVTEKGKDVELRCDPISGHTALYWYRQSLGQGLEFLIYFQGNSAPDKSGLPSDRFSAERTGGSVSTLTIQRTQQEDSAVYLCASSSDSGTRSYEQFFGPGTRLTVL.

The rearrangement links TRBV5-1 to TRBJ1-3, with 8 bases lining up with TRBD1. The CDR3 totals 16 residues. Germline V gene sequence: CDR1 SGHRS, CDR2 YFSETQ. V lost 1 base to trimming and J lost 2 bases; unmatched junction nucleotides: 5. Written as DNA, the CDR3 is TGCGCCAGCAGCTTGACAGGGGGACAGCCTGGAAACACCATATATTTT. Translating gives CASSLTGGQPGNTIYF.

The chain uses TRBV9 and TRBJ2-1; 11 nucleotides match TRBD1. CDR1 is SGDLS and CDR2 is YYNGEE in the germline V gene. The J segment lost 9 bases and the V segment lost 4 bases, leaving 12 bases of the junction unmatched. The CDR3 covers 16 residues. The CDR3 is CASSPRDRGGLVEQFF. The CDR3 DNA reads TGTGCCAGCAGCCCTCGGGACAGGGGGGGCCTGGTTGAGCAGTTCTTC.

This sequence joins TRBV9 and TRBJ2-1; the D gene is possibly TRBD1 (6 bases). This CDR3 is built from 15 residues. Trimming removed 1 base from V and 3 bases from J, with 11 bases in between. Germline values: CDR1 SGDLS, CDR2 YYNGEE. In DNA, the CDR3 is TGTGCCAGCAGCGTAATGGGGGCGATCTACAATGAGCAGTTCTTC. Amino acids: CASSVMGAIYNEQFF.

V and J are TRBV28 and TRBJ1-4; D may be TRBD1 (5 bases). The V and J ends lost 10 bases and 1 base respectively, with 10 bases between them. CDR1 MDHEN and CDR2 SYDVKM come from the germline V gene. This CDR3 is 13 amino acids long. The CDR3 DNA reads TGTGCCACAGGTGGGGGAACTAATGAAAAACTGTTTTTT. Translation: CATGGGTNEKLFF.

CDR3 residues: CASSSARTVSLAGGRTDTQYF. In DNA, the CDR3 is TGCGCCAGCAGCTCGGCACGGACAGTTTCCCTAGCGGGAGGGCGAACAGATACGCAGTATTTT. The chain uses TRBV5-1 and TRBJ2-3; 12 nucleotides match TRBD2. V trimming: 3 bases; J trimming: 3 bases; junction bases outside the gene matches: 20. The CDR3 loop spans 21 amino acids. The germline V gene encodes CDR1 SGHRS and CDR2 YFSETQ.

With respect to this clone: This sample includes further DNA sequences coding for the same CDR3. The J gene is TRBJ2-3, the V gene TRBV6-4; D is perhaps TRBD1 (5 bases). The CDR3 spans 14 residues. Trimming removed 6 bases from V and 3 bases from J, with 13 bases in between. The germline CDR1 and CDR2 sequences are MRHNA and SNTAGT. The CDR3 DNA is TGTGCCAGCAGCCCCCAGGGTGGGACAGATACGCAGTATTTT. Its translation: CASSPQGGTDTQYF.

The chain carries TRBV29-1 and TRBJ1-1; D gene uncertain. Germline CDR1 reads SQVTM; CDR2 reads ANQGSEA. V was cut by 7 bases and J by 1 base, with 4 bases left in between. The length of the CDR3 is 10 residues. The CDR3 nucleotides are TGCAGCGGTACGAACACTGAAGCTTTCTTT. Residues: CSGTNTEAFF.

This chain joins TRBV7-9 and TRBJ1-4; D is unresolved. Germline lookup yields CDR1 SEHNR and CDR2 FQNEAQ (reference sequence). Trimming cost V 5 bases and J 2 bases, with 18 bases left between them. This CDR3 has 17 residues. The CDR3 loop is CASSLQPPRRTNEKLFF. CDR3 in DNA: TGTGCCAGCAGCCTACAGCCCCCGAGGAGGACTAATGAAAAACTGTTTTTT.

The CDR3 loop is CARSSGGDNEQFF. The CDR3 DNA sequence: TGTGCCAGGTCGTCGGGGGGGGACAATGAGCAGTTCTTC. The chain employs TRBV19 and TRBJ2-1; 8 bases match TRBD2. The V gene end was trimmed by 9 bases and the J gene end by 5 bases; junction bases not matched to a gene: 6. The CDR3 is made up of 13 amino acids. Per germline, CDR1 LNHDA and CDR2 SQIVND (reference sequence).

The chain is built from TRBV2 and TRBJ2-3, with D unclear. CDR3 size: 13 residues. CDR1 and CDR2 from the germline V gene are SNHLY and FYNNEI. V lost 2 bases and J 4 bases, leaving 7 bases between the germline ends. The CDR3 DNA sequence: TGTGCCAGCAGTGAACTAGAGGCAGATACGCAGTATTTT. It yields the protein CASSELEADTQYF. Supplemented by reference TRBV2 and TRBJ2-3, the full variable domain reads EPEVTQTPSHQVTQMGQEVILRCVPISNHLYFYWYRQILGQKVEFLVSFYNNEISEKSEIFDDQFSVERPDGSNFTLKIRSTKLEDSAMYFCASSELEADTQYFGPGTRLTVL.

The gene calls are TRBV7-2 and TRBJ1-1; D perhaps matches TRBD1 (6 bases). V was trimmed by 3 bases and J by 0 bases, leaving 14 bases between them. CDR1 is SGHTA and CDR2 is FQGNSA in the germline V gene. The CDR3 runs 16 residues. CDR3 sequence (DNA): TGTGCCAGCAGCTTTAGGGGGGCAGGCATGAACACTGAAGCTTTCTTT. As protein: CASSFRGAGMNTEAFF.

The chain links TRBV14 to TRBJ2-3; TRBD1 matches at 11 bases. The V segment lost 4 bases and the J segment 3 bases; nucleotides outside the gene matches: 6. Germline assignment: CDR1 SGHDN and CDR2 FVKESK. The length of the CDR3 is 16 residues. This chain's CDR3 is CASSRTGDRGTDTQYF. The CDR3 DNA reads TGTGCCAGCAGCCGGACAGGGGACAGGGGGACAGATACGCAGTATTTT.

The CDR3 sequence: CASSLSGRADGYTF. For the CDR3, the DNA is TGTGCCAGCAGTTTATCGGGCAGGGCTGATGGCTACACCTTC. The chain recombines TRBV27 with TRBJ1-2, with a weak D call TRBD1 (5 bases). With 0 bases removed from V and 6 bases from J, the gap between germline ends came to 11 bases. The CDR3 spans 14 residues. CDR1 is MNHEY and CDR2 is SMNVEV in the germline V gene (reference sequence).

The chain has TRBV4-3 and TRBJ2-3; D is ambiguous. The CDR3 loop spans 16 amino acids. Germline CDR1 and CDR2: LGHNA and YSLEER. V dropped 2 bases and J dropped 4 bases, with 16 bases sitting between them. As DNA, the CDR3 is TGCGCCAGCAGCCAAAATAGGGTGGCCCGAGCAGATACGCAGTATTTT. Its protein is CASSQNRVARADTQYF.

This clone was detected once. The rearrangement links TRBV29-1 to TRBJ2-7, with 7 bases aligning to TRBD1. V gave up 3 bases and J gave up 1 base; unmatched junction bases: 12. The CDR3 covers 16 residues. The germline V gene encodes CDR1 SQVTM and CDR2 ANQGSEA. The CDR3 region has the DNA TGCAGCGTTGATCCCAGAAGGGGGCGTAGTTCCTACGAGCAGTACTTC. The encoded protein is CSVDPRRGRSSYEQYF.

The CDR3 sequence is CASSSTGRGADTQYF. The CDR3 DNA is TGTGCCAGCAGCTCGACAGGGAGGGGCGCAGATACGCAGTATTTT. The rearrangement uses TRBV5-4 and TRBJ2-3; D may match TRBD1 or TRBD2 (7 bases each). CDR3 length equals 15 residues. Trimming pared 3 bases from V and 4 bases from J, leaving 15 bases between. The germline V gene has CDR1 SGHNT and CDR2 YYREEE (reference sequence).

The rearrangement links TRBV27 to TRBJ1-5; D not certain. CDR3 size: 15 residues. The V and J ends lost 4 bases and 7 bases respectively, with 17 bases between them. Looked up from germline, CDR1 is MNHEY and CDR2 is SMNVEV (reference sequence). CDR3: CASSSRGRVSQPQHF. In DNA form, the CDR3 reads TGTGCCAGCAGTTCGAGAGGAAGGGTGAGCCAGCCCCAGCATTTT.

The chain carries TRBV4-1 and TRBJ2-1; D remains unclear. V lost 8 bases and J lost 7, with 6 bases in between. There are 10 residues in the CDR3. Germline-derived CDR1 and CDR2 are MGHRA and YSYEKL. CDR3 in DNA: TGCGCCAGCGGAGAAAATGAGCAGTTCTTC. Its protein is CASGENEQFF.

The chain joins TRBV11-2 to TRBJ2-1; possibly TRBD2 for D (6 bases). V was pared by 8 bases and J by 7 bases, with 12 bases between. The CDR3 contains 12 residues. Germline V lookup: CDR1 SGHAT, CDR2 FQNNGV. The DNA of the CDR3 is TGTGCCAGCGGGAGCGGGTGGAATGAGCAGTTCTTC. Its protein is CASGSGWNEQFF.

The rearrangement links TRBV19 to TRBJ1-2, with 7 positions matching TRBD1. This CDR3 spans 14 amino acids. V was pared by 1 base and J by 8 bases, with 7 bases of the junction left unmatched. Germline V gene data show CDR1 as LNHDA and CDR2 as SQIVND (reference sequence). The CDR3 loop is CASSIAHGTEGYTF. The DNA of the CDR3 is TGTGCCAGTAGTATAGCCCACGGGACAGAAGGCTACACCTTC.

The chain uses TRBV21-1 and TRBJ2-6; TRBD1, the D gene given by the table, was not confirmed from the DNA. TRBV21-1 is deemed a pseudogene. The CDR3 runs 14 residues. Written as DNA, the CDR3 is TGTGCCAGCCCGGACAGGGCCGGGGCCAACGTCCTGACTTTC. Amino acids: CASPDRAGANVLTF.

On this clone: The same CDR3 arises from other DNA sequences in this sample as well. V usage is TRBV18 and J usage is TRBJ2-1, with TRBD2 matching 15 bases. From germline, CDR1 is KGHSH and CDR2 LQKENI. V gave up 2 bases and J gave up 7 bases; unmatched junction bases: 0. The CDR3 has 15 residues. CDR3 coding DNA: TGTGCCAGCTCACCAGGGACTAGCGGGGGGAATGAGCAGTTCTTC. This translates into CASSPGTSGGNEQFF.

A word on this clone: Other DNA sequences in this specimen translate into the identical CDR3. V usage is TRBV20-1 and J usage is TRBJ1-2; no reliable D call. Deletions cut 0 bases from V and 7 bases from J, with 6 bases between. Germline assignment: CDR1 DFQATT and CDR2 SNEGSKA (reference sequence). The CDR3 loop spans 11 amino acids. The CDR3 region is CSAREGGGYTF. The CDR3 DNA follows: TGCAGTGCTAGAGAAGGCGGTGGCTACACCTTC.

The V call is TRBV5-1, the J call TRBJ1-2; tentative D call: TRBD1 (6 bases). In germline, CDR1 is SGHRS, CDR2 YFSETQ. The CDR3 runs to 13 residues. Trimming removed 4 bases from V and 7 bases from J, with 14 bases in between. CDR3 bases: TGCGCCAGCAGCGGACAGCCCGGGAGTGGCTACACCTTC. This translates into CASSGQPGSGYTF.

This chain uses TRBV30 with TRBJ2-5; TRBD2 matches at 8 bases. Germline-derived CDR1 and CDR2 are GTSNPN and SVGIG (reference sequence). This CDR3 comprises 15 residues. V lost 5 bases and J lost 5; bases outside the gene matches: 13. CDR3 loop: CAWGRTGRALETQYF. The DNA for the CDR3 is TGTGCCTGGGGTAGAACCGGGAGGGCCCTGGAGACCCAGTACTTC.

The V and J genes are TRBV7-8 and TRBJ1-2; possible D gene TRBD1, 6 bases. This CDR3 is 13 amino acids long. Trimming pared 1 base from V and 5 bases from J, leaving 8 bases between. The germline V gene encodes CDR1 SGHVS and CDR2 FQNEAQ. The CDR3 is CASSLVRGYGYTF. The DNA of the CDR3 is TGTGCCAGCAGCTTAGTAAGGGGGTATGGCTACACCTTC.

V gene TRBV5-1 combines with J gene TRBJ1-6; D possibly corresponds to TRBD1 (6 bases). Trimming took off 4 bases at V and 6 bases at J, with 11 bases between the two ends. The CDR3 sequence is 14 residues long. From germline, CDR1 is SGHRS and CDR2 YFSETQ. The chain's CDR3 is CASSPGQSNSPLHF. CDR3 DNA: TGCGCCAGCAGCCCGGGACAAAGTAATTCACCCCTCCACTTT.